These 32 T cell receptor beta chains were all obtained from the same sample, sequenced in a study of shared clonotypes between healthy human individuals. The assay was immunoSEQ multiplex PCR, and TCRdb's table has in-frame clones only and misses some. The table shows nearly 600,000 clones, with just under 97% occurring only once. Terminally differentiated effector memory CD45RA+ cells were excluded from the naive CD8 cells, which were CD45RO-negative and positively selected for CCR7. Specimen: naive CD8+ T cells sorted from blood. All receptors come from a young woman in good health.

As for this clone: The germline gene is not matched at one end of the junction; a read error may be the cause. This chain links TRBV6-5 with TRBJ2-1; 12 nucleotides agree with TRBD2. Looked up from germline, CDR1 is MNHEY and CDR2 is SVGAGI. This CDR3 comprises 14 residues. The CDR3 bases are TGTGCCAGCAGTAACTCGCCGGGACTAGCGGGTGGGTTCTTC. It yields the protein CASSNSPGLAGGFF.

This clone was recorded once. The CDR3 DNA sequence: TGTGCCAGCAGCTTGGAGGCCGATTGGACAGCCTGGGTAGCCAAAAACATTCAGTACTTC. Translating it yields CASSLEADWTAWVAKNIQYF. J is TRBJ2-4 and V is TRBV5-5, with a weak D call TRBD1 (6 bases). The V and J ends lost 0 bases and 0 bases respectively, with 22 bases between them. In germline, CDR1 is SGHKS, CDR2 YYEKEE (reference sequence). This CDR3 has 20 amino acids.

The rearrangement joins TRBV28 to TRBJ2-2, with 16 bases fitting TRBD2. After removal of 6 bases from V and 4 bases from J, the junction contained 14 bases not matched to a gene. The CDR3 covers 20 residues. Germline CDR1 reads MDHEN; CDR2 reads SYDVKM. The CDR3 is CASRDPGLAGGPGSTGELFF. The DNA of the CDR3 is TGTGCCAGCAGGGACCCGGGACTAGCGGGAGGGCCAGGAAGCACCGGGGAGCTGTTTTTT.

The J gene is TRBJ2-5, the V gene TRBV27, with 9 bases lining up with TRBD2. Germline values: CDR1 MNHEY, CDR2 SMNVEV (reference sequence). The CDR3 runs to 14 residues. J gave up 4 bases and V 3 bases, and 3 bases lay outside the gene matches. CDR3 coding DNA: TGTGCCAGCAGTTTTAGCGGGAGAGGAGAGACCCAGTACTTC. It is translated as CASSFSGRGETQYF.

The chain carries TRBV11-2 and TRBJ1-1; D gene uncertain. Trimming removed 8 bases at V and 0 bases at J, with 19 bases between. This CDR3 contains 16 residues. Germline CDR1 and CDR2: SGHAT and FQNNGV. In nucleotides, the CDR3 is TGTGCCAGCCTGCCCTGGGATCTAAACATGAACACTGAAGCTTTCTTT. It specifies CASLPWDLNMNTEAFF.

The J gene is TRBJ2-3, the V gene TRBV4-1, with TRBD2 identical over 10 bases. The germline gives CDR1 MGHRA, CDR2 YSYEKL. V shed 0 bases and J 10 bases; nucleotides not matched to a gene: 7. The CDR3 totals 15 residues. The CDR3, as DNA: TGCGCCAGCAGCCAAGATAGGCTAGCGGGAGTGGCGCAGTATTTT. It encodes CASSQDRLAGVAQYF.

The J gene is TRBJ2-1, the V gene TRBV28; 14 bases are shared with TRBD2. This CDR3 contains 17 residues. V was pared by 5 bases and J by 5 bases, with 8 bases of the junction left unmatched. CDR1 is MDHEN and CDR2 is SYDVKM in the germline V gene. This CDR3 is CASSPQWGLAGDNEQFF. CDR3 nucleotide sequence: TGTGCCAGCAGTCCACAATGGGGACTAGCGGGAGACAATGAGCAGTTCTTC.

The rearrangement uses TRBV7-3 and TRBJ2-7, with 13 bases matching TRBD2. CDR1 and CDR2 from the germline V gene are SGHTA and FQGTGA. The V and J ends lost 5 bases and 5 bases, in that order; junction bases with no gene match: 6. This CDR3 comprises 15 residues. Written as DNA, the CDR3 is TGTGCCAGCAGCCCCGGACTAGCGGGAGACAACGAGCAGTACTTC. Encoded protein: CASSPGLAGDNEQYF.

The chain's CDR3 is CASSVLGQGAHQPQHF. The CDR3 DNA sequence: TGTGCCAGTAGTGTTCTGGGACAGGGGGCACATCAGCCCCAGCATTTT. V usage is TRBV19 and J usage is TRBJ1-5; 12 bases fit TRBD1. Losses at the gene ends were 5 bases for V and 5 bases for J; bases not matched to a gene: 7. CDR3 length: 16 residues. The germline CDR1 and CDR2 sequences are LNHDA and SQIVND (reference sequence).

The chain uses TRBV29-1 and TRBJ2-5; D unresolved. The CDR3 length is 12 residues. V was trimmed by 3 bases and J by 5 bases, leaving 10 bases between them. CDR1 and CDR2 from the germline V gene are SQVTM and ANQGSEA. CDR3 nucleotide sequence: TGCAGCGTTGACTCGGCGTGGGAGACCCAGTACTTC. Residues: CSVDSAWETQYF. The full variable domain, in which reference TRBV29-1 and TRBJ2-5 provide the parts outside the CDR3, is SAVISQKPSRDICQRGTSLTIQCQVDSQVTMMFWYRQQPGQSLTLIATANQGSEATYESGFVIDKFPISRPNLTFSTLTVSNMSPEDSSIYLCSVDSAWETQYFGPGTRLLVL.

The chain carries TRBV4-1 and TRBJ1-1, with a tentative D call TRBD1 (6 bases). Per germline, CDR1 MGHRA and CDR2 YSYEKL. The CDR3 runs to 13 residues. Trimming stripped 2 bases from V and 7 bases from J, with 11 bases between. CDR3 amino acids: CASSQRSGDEAFF. CDR3 bases: TGCGCCAGCAGCCAAAGGTCAGGGGATGAAGCTTTCTTT.

This chain connects TRBV6-5 to TRBJ2-1; either TRBD1 or TRBD2 may fit D (6 bases each). The CDR3 has 14 amino acids. Per germline, CDR1 MNHEY and CDR2 SVGAGI. The V gene lost 2 bases and the J gene lost 2 bases, with 7 bases spanning the gap. In nucleotides, the CDR3 is TGTGCCAGCAGTTACGGGGGGCCCTACAATGAGCAGTTCTTC. This encodes CASSYGGPYNEQFF.

The chain joins TRBV19 to TRBJ1-1; D not certain. V lost 2 bases and J lost 1, with 17 bases in between. CDR3 size: 17 residues. The germline V gene encodes CDR1 LNHDA and CDR2 SQIVND (reference sequence). The CDR3 loop is CASSIWRIPGPNTEAFF. CDR3 DNA: TGTGCCAGTAGTATATGGAGAATCCCCGGACCGAACACTGAAGCTTTCTTT.

The V call is TRBV18, the J call TRBJ1-1, with D possibly being TRBD1 (5 bases). Deletions cut 0 bases from V and 2 bases from J, with 10 bases between. The CDR3 covers 15 residues. Germline V CDR1 and CDR2: KGHSH, LQKENI. CDR3 sequence reads: CASSPPWDPNTEAFF. The CDR3 DNA is TGTGCCAGCTCACCACCCTGGGACCCAAACACTGAAGCTTTCTTT.

The chain joins TRBV29-1 to TRBJ2-5, with 9 bases identical to TRBD2. CDR1 SQVTM and CDR2 ANQGSEA come from the germline V gene. This CDR3 has 16 residues. V shed 4 bases and J 11 bases; nucleotides not matched to a gene: 20. CDR3 DNA: TGCAGCGTTGGTGCTGGGGCGGGAGGGCCTCGTGGTGAGCAGTACTTC. Translating it yields CSVGAGAGGPRGEQYF.

The V gene is TRBV11-2, the J gene TRBJ2-7; no clear D. The CDR3 loop spans 16 amino acids. The V gene's germline CDR1 is SGHAT and CDR2 FQNNGV. Trimming left V 4 bases short and J 4 bases short, with 20 bases between. The CDR3 region is CASSSPIRGSWYEQYF. DNA for the CDR3: TGTGCCAGCAGCTCCCCAATCCGAGGATCGTGGTACGAGCAGTACTTC.

The gene calls are TRBV5-6 and TRBJ2-7; TRBD2 matches at 9 bases. V gave up 6 bases and J gave up 1 base; unmatched junction bases: 8. CDR3 length: 15 amino acids. Germline CDR1 is SGHDT and CDR2 is YYEEEE. CDR3 protein: CASILRLAGSYEQYF. CDR3 DNA sequence: TGTGCCAGCATCTTACGGCTAGCGGGATCCTACGAGCAGTACTTC.

V gene TRBV27 combines with J gene TRBJ2-1, with unresolved D. The V end was cut by 5 bases, the J end by 7 bases, with 15 bases between. This CDR3 has 14 residues. The germline CDR1 and CDR2 sequences are MNHEY and SMNVEV (reference sequence). The CDR3 sequence: CASSTPDRLNEQFF. As DNA, the CDR3 is TGTGCCAGCAGTACTCCAGACCGGTTGAATGAGCAGTTCTTC.

This chain links TRBV27 with TRBJ1-4; 9 nucleotides line up with TRBD1. V dropped 4 bases and J dropped 6; count of bases not matched to a gene: 9. This CDR3 contains 16 residues. Germline V gene sequence: CDR1 MNHEY, CDR2 SMNVEV (reference sequence). CDR3 sequence: CASSSLGQGRYEKLFF. CDR3 bases: TGTGCCAGCAGTTCACTAGGACAGGGGCGATATGAAAAACTGTTTTTT.

The chain is built from TRBV7-9 and TRBJ1-2; D not resolved. CDR1 and CDR2 from the germline V gene are SEHNR and FQNEAQ (reference sequence). The CDR3 has 13 residues. The V end was cut by 2 bases, the J end by 4 bases, with 8 bases between. Here the CDR3 reads CASSLILGYGYTF. CDR3 DNA: TGTGCCAGCAGCTTAATTTTGGGCTATGGCTACACCTTC.

This chain joins TRBV10-1 and TRBJ2-6; D is undetermined. Germline V gene data show CDR1 as WNHNN and CDR2 as SYGVQD (reference sequence). Trimming cost V 5 bases and J 2 bases, with 4 bases left between them. This CDR3 has 13 amino acids. CDR3 loop: CASSPPGANVLTF. The CDR3 DNA sequence: TGCGCCAGCAGTCCCCCTGGGGCCAACGTCCTGACTTTC.

The V and J genes are TRBV5-6 and TRBJ2-1; D call uncertain. Looked up from germline, CDR1 is SGHDT and CDR2 is YYEEEE. V was pared by 3 bases and J by 7 bases, with 8 bases between. The CDR3 totals 12 residues. The CDR3 nucleotides are TGTGCCAGCAGCTCGCCCATGAATGAGCAGTTCTTC. Translating it yields CASSSPMNEQFF.

The chain has TRBV29-1 and TRBJ2-3; weak D call: TRBD2 (7 bases). The CDR3 extends over 14 amino acids. CDR1 and CDR2 (germline): SQVTM, ANQGSEA. V was clipped by 5 bases and J by 4 bases, with 16 bases between them. The CDR3 DNA follows: TGCAGCGTTACGGGGGGCCGGTGGCCAGATACGCAGTATTTT. Encoded protein: CSVTGGRWPDTQYF.

This clone was observed a single time. The DNA for the CDR3 is TGTGCCAGCAGCTTGGACGGAGCTTTCTTT. As protein: CASSLDGAFF. The rearrangement joins TRBV5-7 to TRBJ1-1; no definite D call. TRBV5-7 is noted as an ORF with a role that remains uncertain. The ends were cut back, 0 bases at V and 10 bases at J, with 4 bases in the middle. This CDR3 comprises 10 residues.

The rearrangement uses TRBV2 and TRBJ2-5; perhaps D is TRBD1 or TRBD2 (6 bases each). This CDR3 has 16 amino acids. The germline CDR1 and CDR2 sequences are SNHLY and FYNNEI. Trimming removed 7 bases at V and 1 base at J, with 19 bases between. DNA of the CDR3: TGTGCCAGCAACATCTGGGGGGCCGGTCCCCAAGAGACCCAGTACTTC. As protein: CASNIWGAGPQETQYF. Looking up the rest from reference TRBV2 and TRBJ2-5 gives the full variable domain: EPEVTQTPSHQVTQMGQEVILRCVPISNHLYFYWYRQILGQKVEFLVSFYNNEISEKSEIFDDQFSVERPDGSNFTLKIRSTKLEDSAMYFCASNIWGAGPQETQYFGPGTRLLVL.

The rearrangement uses TRBV7-9 and TRBJ2-3; D possibly corresponds to TRBD1 (6 bases). The CDR3 has 14 amino acids. Looked up from germline, CDR1 is SEHNR and CDR2 is FQNEAQ (reference sequence). Between the trimmed V and J ends, which lost 1 base and 6 bases, there was a span of 11 bases. CDR3 in DNA: TGTGCCAGCAGCTTAGGGGGGCTGGAGGATACGCAGTATTTT. Translated, it gives CASSLGGLEDTQYF.

The count of this clone is one. CDR3 loop: CASSLLGWGYTF. DNA of the CDR3: TGTGCCAGCAGTTTATTGGGTTGGGGCTACACCTTC. The V and J genes are TRBV28 and TRBJ1-2; no clear D gene. Trimming pared 1 base from V and 8 bases from J, leaving 8 bases between. Germline CDR1 reads MDHEN; CDR2 reads SYDVKM. CDR3 size: 12 residues.

The chain carries TRBV27 and TRBJ2-1; 8 bases are a match to TRBD2. The germline V gene has CDR1 MNHEY and CDR2 SMNVEV (reference sequence). With V trimmed by 8 bases and J by 6 bases, 3 bases remained unmatched. The CDR3 totals 12 residues. The CDR3 here is CASWTSLNEQFF. DNA of the CDR3: TGTGCCAGCTGGACTAGCCTCAATGAGCAGTTCTTC.

With regard to this clone: This specimen includes other DNA sequences encoding the same CDR3. The chain is built from TRBV7-9 and TRBJ1-1; no clear D gene. This CDR3 has 13 residues. The germline CDR1 and CDR2 sequences are SEHNR and FQNEAQ (reference sequence). The V gene lost 4 bases and the J gene lost 1 base, with 7 bases spanning the gap. The CDR3 sequence is CASSSDWNTEAFF. The CDR3 DNA reads TGTGCCAGCAGCTCAGACTGGAACACTGAAGCTTTCTTT.

CDR3 protein: CASSLVGGSTDTQYF. CDR3 nucleotides: TGCGCCAGCAGCCTCGTTGGCGGGAGTACAGATACGCAGTATTTT. The chain links TRBV4-1 to TRBJ2-3, with 7 bases aligning to TRBD2. There are 15 residues in the CDR3. Trimming cost V 4 bases and J 3 bases; bases outside gene matches: 7. CDR1 and CDR2 (germline): MGHRA, YSYEKL.

This clone was found once. This rearrangement joins TRBV29-1 to TRBJ2-7; the D gene could be TRBD1 or TRBD2 (6 bases each). CDR1 is SQVTM and CDR2 is ANQGSEA in the germline V gene. CDR3 length equals 13 residues. Trimming cost V 6 bases and J 3 bases, with 15 bases left between them. CDR3 loop: CSVLGGNIYEQYF. The CDR3 DNA is TGCAGCGTCTTAGGGGGGAATATCTACGAGCAGTACTTC.

The V gene is TRBV15, the J gene TRBJ1-5; D not certain. Germline CDR1 reads LNHNV; CDR2 reads YYDKDF (reference sequence). The CDR3 is 17 amino acids. The germline V and J ends were trimmed by 9 bases and 3 bases, with 24 bases remaining between them. The CDR3 is CATSHSPPGPINQPQHF. The DNA of the CDR3 is TGTGCCACGTCCCACTCCCCTCCCGGGCCGATCAATCAGCCCCAGCATTTT.